This passage covers 27 T cell receptor beta chains from one sample sequenced in a study of CD8 T cells in Susac syndrome. cDNA came from roughly 0.53 to 1 ug RNA primed by random hexamers. TCRdb reprocessed the immunoSEQ multiplex PCR reads with MiXCR, giving one entry per CDR3 protein. The table records 150,000 to 200,000 distinct CDR3 sequences, 80% to 95% of them present only once. Material for sequencing was CD4+ T cells from PBMCs. The source is a human donor in good health.

The rearrangement links TRBV3-1 to TRBJ2-1; possibly TRBD1 for D (6 bases). Per germline, CDR1 LGHDT and CDR2 YNNKEL (reference sequence). Deletions cut 7 bases from V and 0 bases from J, with 13 bases between. The CDR3 sequence is 15 residues long. CDR3 nucleotides: TGTGCCAGCAACACCGACAGGAGCTCCTACAATGAGCAGTTCTTC. Residues: CASNTDRSSYNEQFF.

The CDR3 sequence is CASSASGGRELFF. The CDR3, as DNA: TGCGCCAGCAGTGCTAGCGGGGGGAGGGAGCTGTTTTTT. The V call is TRBV10-2, the J call TRBJ2-2; 11 nucleotides line up with TRBD2. The ends lost 4 bases at V and 9 bases at J; junction bases unmatched: 1. Germline V gene sequence: CDR1 WSHSY, CDR2 SAAADI. The CDR3 is made up of 13 amino acids.

In DNA form, the CDR3 reads TGTGCCAGCAGATGGGACAGGGGATGGAACACTGAAGCTTTCTTT. This sequence encodes CASRWDRGWNTEAFF. The chain is built from TRBV28 and TRBJ1-1, with 10 bases matching TRBD1. The V and J ends lost 6 bases and 1 base, in that order; junction bases with no gene match: 5. Per germline, CDR1 MDHEN and CDR2 SYDVKM. The CDR3 loop spans 15 amino acids.

CDR3 sequence reads: CASSLVAGAYYEQYF. The DNA for the CDR3 is TGTGCCAGCAGCTTAGTGGCGGGGGCATACTACGAGCAGTACTTC. V and J are TRBV7-2 and TRBJ2-7; a possible D gene is TRBD2 (7 bases). The germline CDR1 and CDR2 sequences are SGHTA and FQGNSA. With 1 base removed from V and 3 bases from J, the gap between germline ends came to 13 bases. This CDR3 has 15 amino acids. Supplemented by reference TRBV7-2 and TRBJ2-7, the full variable domain reads GAGVSQSPSNKVTEKGKDVELRCDPISGHTALYWYRQSLGQGLEFLIYFQGNSAPDKSGLPSDRFSAERTGGSVSTLTIQRTQQEDSAVYLCASSLVAGAYYEQYFGPGTRLTVT.

V usage is TRBV11-2 and J usage is TRBJ2-1; TRBD1 aligns across 7 bases. CDR1 and CDR2 (germline): SGHAT, FQNNGV. This CDR3 comprises 12 residues. The ends lost 5 bases at V and 9 bases at J; junction bases unmatched: 4. The CDR3 reads CASSIYRGEQFF. The CDR3 nucleotides read TGTGCCAGCAGCATCTACAGGGGTGAGCAGTTCTTC.

The V gene is TRBV3-1, the J gene TRBJ1-1, with no clear D. V dropped 2 bases and J dropped 3 bases, with 13 bases sitting between them. CDR1 and CDR2 from the germline V gene are LGHDT and YNNKEL (reference sequence). This CDR3 has 15 amino acids. This CDR3 reads CASSQTVSFDTEAFF. In nucleotides, the CDR3 is TGTGCCAGCAGCCAAACGGTCTCATTCGACACTGAAGCTTTCTTT.

This chain uses TRBV7-2 with TRBJ1-2; perhaps TRBD1 as D (6 bases). V was pared by 5 bases and J by 2 bases, with 15 bases between. The CDR3 sequence is 15 residues long. Germline CDR1 reads SGHTA; CDR2 reads FQGNSA. The CDR3 coding sequence is TGTGCCAGCAGCCCGGGGGGGGCGCGGAACTATGGCTACACCTTC. Encoded protein: CASSPGGARNYGYTF.

The chain uses TRBV9 and TRBJ2-1; the match to TRBD1 covers 7 bases. Per the germline V gene, CDR1 is SGDLS and CDR2 is YYNGEE. This CDR3 is built from 16 residues. J gave up 0 bases and V 0 bases, and 3 bases lay outside the gene matches. CDR3 in amino acids: CASSVGGTDSYNEQFF. Here the CDR3 DNA reads TGTGCCAGCAGCGTAGGTGGGACAGACTCCTACAATGAGCAGTTCTTC.

The rearrangement joins TRBV18 to TRBJ2-1; D gene ambiguous. CDR3 length: 16 amino acids. Trimming left V 0 bases short and J 0 bases short, with 9 bases between. Germline CDR1 and CDR2: KGHSH and LQKENI. CDR3 sequence: CASSPPRQSSYNEQFF. The CDR3 DNA is TGTGCCAGCTCACCACCGAGGCAAAGCTCCTACAATGAGCAGTTCTTC.

The rearrangement uses TRBV3-1 and TRBJ1-1, with 8 bases lining up with TRBD1. Germline loops: CDR1 LGHDT, CDR2 YNNKEL (reference sequence). The junction had 10 bases not matched to a gene; V was cut back by 5 bases and J by 11 bases. CDR3 size: 13 residues. The DNA of the CDR3 is TGTGCCAGCAGCTTCGACAGGGGCGCGGGGGCTTTCTTT. Residues: CASSFDRGAGAFF.

The chain joins TRBV9 to TRBJ2-5; D not resolved. V was trimmed by 0 bases and J by 3 bases, leaving 9 bases between them. CDR1 is SGDLS, CDR2 YYNGEE, per germline. This CDR3 is built from 14 residues. The CDR3 DNA reads TGTGCCAGCAGCGTAGGAGGAAATGAAGAGACCCAGTACTTC. Amino acids: CASSVGGNEETQYF.

V is TRBV3-1 and J is TRBJ2-5; 8 bases map to TRBD1. CDR1 is LGHDT and CDR2 is YNNKEL in the germline V gene (reference sequence). Losses at the gene ends were 1 base for V and 5 bases for J; bases not matched to a gene: 6. The length of the CDR3 is 15 residues. The CDR3 bases are TGTGCCAGCAGCCAAGGAGGGGCAGGGGGCGAGACCCAGTACTTC. Residues: CASSQGGAGGETQYF.

This chain connects TRBV10-3 to TRBJ2-5, with a tentative D call TRBD1 (6 bases). The V and J ends lost 10 bases and 0 bases respectively, with 9 bases between them. The germline V gene encodes CDR1 ENHRY and CDR2 SYGVKD. The CDR3 loop spans 12 amino acids. The chain's CDR3 is CATRTDQETQYF. In nucleotides, the CDR3 is TGTGCCACTAGGACAGACCAAGAGACCCAGTACTTC.

J is TRBJ2-4 and V is TRBV14; 9 nucleotides agree with TRBD1. Germline V CDR1 and CDR2: SGHDN, FVKESK. The length of the CDR3 is 18 residues. V lost 2 bases and J lost 6; bases outside the gene matches: 14. This chain's CDR3 is CASSQLTTTGGSGNIQYF. The CDR3 coding sequence is TGTGCCAGCAGCCAACTCACTACGACAGGGGGGAGTGGAAACATTCAGTACTTC.

The chain has TRBV5-1 and TRBJ2-2, with 13 bases aligning to TRBD2. The V segment lost 0 bases and the J segment 3 bases; nucleotides outside the gene matches: 2. Germline V gene sequence: CDR1 SGHRS, CDR2 YFSETQ. The CDR3 runs to 17 residues. The CDR3 sequence: CASSLAGLAGDTGELFF. CDR3 bases: TGCGCCAGCAGCTTGGCCGGACTAGCGGGGGACACCGGGGAGCTGTTTTTT.

The chain carries TRBV12-3 or TRBV12-4 and TRBJ2-7; TRBD1 might be the D (7 bases). V was shortened by 7 bases and J by 4 bases, with 20 bases between the two germline ends. The CDR3 is 15 residues long. DNA for the CDR3: TGTGCCAGCACCTATTTGGAGGGGGCGAGTTACGAGCAGTACTTC. Protein: CASTYLEGASYEQYF.

This chain links TRBV5-1 with TRBJ1-4; D gene uncertain. Between the trimmed V and J ends, which lost 5 bases and 3 bases, there was a span of 11 bases. CDR3 length: 14 amino acids. The germline gives CDR1 SGHRS, CDR2 YFSETQ. In DNA, the CDR3 is TGCGCCAGCAGTTCACACGGGCCTAATGAAAAACTGTTTTTT. It encodes CASSSHGPNEKLFF.

This chain connects TRBV20-1 to TRBJ1-2; possible D gene TRBD1, 6 bases. Trimming took off 3 bases at V and 5 bases at J, with 13 bases between the two ends. The CDR3 totals 13 residues. Germline V gives CDR1 DFQATT, CDR2 SNEGSKA (reference sequence). The CDR3 sequence: CSASRQEHYGYTF. CDR3 in DNA: TGCAGTGCTAGTAGACAGGAGCATTATGGCTACACCTTC.

The rearrangement links TRBV6-6 to TRBJ1-2; D ambiguous. V lost 8 bases and J 3 bases, leaving 10 bases between the germline ends. The V gene's germline CDR1 is MNHNY and CDR2 SVGAGI (reference sequence). The CDR3 runs 12 residues. The CDR3 here is CASSQEDYGYTF. As DNA, the CDR3 is TGTGCCAGCTCCCAGGAGGACTATGGCTACACCTTC.

In this sample, this clonotype turned up once. The rearrangement joins TRBV6-1 to TRBJ2-6; D is ambiguous. Trimming took off 7 bases at V and 2 bases at J, with 15 bases between the two ends. Germline V gives CDR1 MNHNS, CDR2 SASEGT. The CDR3 loop spans 16 amino acids. The CDR3, as DNA: TGTGCCAGCATGAAGCTAGGCTCGGCTGGGGCCAACGTCCTGACTTTC. Residues: CASMKLGSAGANVLTF.

The rearrangement joins TRBV20-1 to TRBJ1-2, with a tentative D call TRBD1 (5 bases). The CDR3 is 11 amino acids. The germline gives CDR1 DFQATT, CDR2 SNEGSKA (reference sequence). Trimming removed 7 bases from V and 1 base from J, with 7 bases in between. CDR3 amino acids: CSGQFNYGYTF. The CDR3 DNA reads TGCAGTGGACAGTTTAACTATGGCTACACCTTC.

This chain links TRBV5-4 with TRBJ2-3; 8 bases align to TRBD2. This CDR3 region has 19 residues. Germline CDR1 is SGHNT and CDR2 is YYREEE (reference sequence). The ends lost 4 bases at V and 0 bases at J; junction bases unmatched: 16. CDR3 residues: CASSLGGVAGLYSTDTQYF. The CDR3 DNA is TGTGCCAGCAGCCTGGGGGGAGTAGCGGGGCTGTACAGCACAGATACGCAGTATTTT.

This rearrangement joins TRBV5-1 to TRBJ2-5; TRBD2 agrees at 10 bases. J gave up 5 bases and V 4 bases, and 11 bases lay outside the gene matches. Germline CDR1 is SGHRS and CDR2 is YFSETQ. The CDR3 is made up of 16 amino acids. The DNA for the CDR3 is TGCGCCAGCAGCGCTGCTGCTAGCGGGGGTTCGGAGACCCAGTACTTC. It translates to CASSAAASGGSETQYF.

The chain uses TRBV7-7 and TRBJ1-6; no firm D call. CDR3 size: 13 residues. V was cut by 3 bases and J by 9 bases, with 9 bases left in between. Germline-derived CDR1 and CDR2 are SSHAT and FNYEAQ (reference sequence). CDR3 amino acids: CASSFNQVSPLHF. For the CDR3, the DNA is TGTGCCAGCAGCTTTAATCAGGTTTCACCCCTCCACTTT.

The rearrangement uses TRBV20-1 and TRBJ1-1, with D perhaps matching TRBD1 (5 bases). Germline CDR1 is DFQATT and CDR2 is SNEGSKA (reference sequence). V lost 4 bases to trimming and J lost 6 bases, with 18 bases between them. The CDR3 is 14 residues long. The CDR3 DNA sequence: TGCAGTGCTATAAGAAAGGGGCCCGTCCCTGAAGCTTTCTTT. Its protein is CSAIRKGPVPEAFF.

The V gene is TRBV5-1, the J gene TRBJ2-1, with D perhaps TRBD1 or TRBD2 (5 bases each). Per the germline V gene, CDR1 is SGHRS and CDR2 is YFSETQ. Trimming shortened V by 2 bases and J by 6 bases, and 21 bases separated the two germline ends. This CDR3 is built from 17 residues. Here the CDR3 reads CASSFRQAAFGTNEQFF. DNA for the CDR3: TGCGCCAGCAGCTTTAGGCAGGCAGCGTTTGGGACCAATGAGCAGTTCTTC.

The chain couples TRBV19 to TRBJ2-5; tentatively, D is TRBD1 or TRBD2 (6 bases each). Germline V gene data show CDR1 as LNHDA and CDR2 as SQIVND (reference sequence). Trimming stripped 4 bases from V and 2 bases from J, with 20 bases between. This CDR3 has 17 residues. The CDR3 DNA follows: TGTGCCAGTAGTAGGGGCGGGGCACAGGGAGGTCAAGAGACCCAGTACTTC. It specifies CASSRGGAQGGQETQYF.